This TCR beta chain was recovered during a study of type 1 and type 2 diabetes patients (dated by TCRdb to 2016 to 2018). About the study as a whole: Recruited in China, the cohort was made up of 9 or 10 type 1 diabetes patients, a few type 2 diabetes patients and about 6 nondiabetic controls. Throughout the study, CD4 or CD8 MicroBeads on MACS columns were used to positively select CD4+ and CD8+ T cells from PBMCs. The whole study generated about 18 million paired-end reads. In the study, high-throughput sequencing was used to profile TCRbeta repertoires so that type 1 diabetes, type 2 diabetes and nondiabetic individuals could be compared. For the type 1 diabetes patients, the type 2 diabetes patients acted as a disease comparison group. Comparing roughly 20-cycle and roughly 23-cycle amplification showed similar V gene usage, suggesting similar primer efficiencies and random PCR bias. Sequencing of the TCRbeta libraries was paired-end and was performed on Illumina HiSeq 2000 or MiSeq instruments.

All diabetic patients met standard classification criteria for type 1 or type 2 diabetes, with glucose and C-peptide assessed by WHO-recommended methods. Donors were excluded if they had other autoimmune diseases or infections within the previous four weeks. From each participant, around 10 milliliters of peripheral blood were collected. PBMCs were isolated with LymphoPrep density separation. The research as a whole found: Few highly-expanded CD4+ clones, median one, were found in type 2 diabetes patients, accounting for a median 3.9% of reads. In both CD4+ and CD8+ T cells, type 2 diabetes repertoires were highly diverse, with diversity significantly greater than that of type 1 diabetes repertoires. Type 2 diabetes and control samples had highly correlated V and J gene usage patterns, with the correlation between samples averaging roughly 0.97. The study groups were not matched for age and gender, which could possibly have biased interpretation. Because only a limited number of T2D and control samples were sequenced, some T1D-only HECs might also appear in more T2D or control samples.

For this clonotype: The clone's antigen remains unknown. Base quality data are lacking; no much larger clone is found one base away.

Sequencing was performed on an Illumina MiSeq. For TCRbeta CDR3 amplification, the template was genomic DNA taken from the sorted T cell subsets. The TCRbeta CDR3 region was amplified by multiplex PCR using 30 forward and 13 reverse primers. After the PCR products were purified with AMPure XP beads, a second PCR of 20 to 30 cycles was run to add indices and adaptors. Before sequencing, libraries were gel-purified with the QIAquick Gel Extraction Kit. In the paper's pipeline: Paired-end reads were merged with FLASH and aligned to IMGT V, D and J germline references using IgBLAST. After reads whose alignment identity to germline references fell below 70% were discarded, more than 10,000,000 reads remained study-wide. CDR3 boundaries, reading frame and productivity were assigned following IMGT definitions. A highly-expanded clone was defined as any clone making up 1% or more of reads, and normalized Shannon entropy served as the measure of diversity. Unpaired two-tailed t-tests were used to test group differences in Shannon entropy. Clones were called with MiXCR by TCRdb after fastp trimmed the public reads at Q25, and only in-frame beta chains were retained. Rows matching on CDR3 protein sequence are summarized as one entry with the most common DNA and genes. Clone size and V and J calls follow TCRdb, not the original study. The sample has some 250,000 distinct CDR3 sequences on record, more than 40% of them singletons. Approximately 15% of the sample is taken by the ten largest.

V loses 1 base of germline sequence and J loses 5 bases, and the interval between the two ends is 17 bases. As encoded in the germline V gene (reference sequence), CDR1 is SEHNR while CDR2 is FQNEAQ. The CDR3, from cysteine to phenylalanine, totals 16 residues. CDR3 DNA only is kept here, 48 bases in frame from base 1. The receptor's source is a man in his late teens or twenties with type 2 diabetes. The chain is made from TRBV7-9 and TRBJ1-1; TRBD1 might be the D gene, on 6 matching bases. The sequenced sample consisted of peripheral blood mononuclear cells (PBMCs). The sequenced DNA: TGTGCCAGCAGCTTAGGAGGCCAGGGGCGTGGGACTGAAGCTTTCTTT. This gives the protein CASSLGGQGRGTEAFF.